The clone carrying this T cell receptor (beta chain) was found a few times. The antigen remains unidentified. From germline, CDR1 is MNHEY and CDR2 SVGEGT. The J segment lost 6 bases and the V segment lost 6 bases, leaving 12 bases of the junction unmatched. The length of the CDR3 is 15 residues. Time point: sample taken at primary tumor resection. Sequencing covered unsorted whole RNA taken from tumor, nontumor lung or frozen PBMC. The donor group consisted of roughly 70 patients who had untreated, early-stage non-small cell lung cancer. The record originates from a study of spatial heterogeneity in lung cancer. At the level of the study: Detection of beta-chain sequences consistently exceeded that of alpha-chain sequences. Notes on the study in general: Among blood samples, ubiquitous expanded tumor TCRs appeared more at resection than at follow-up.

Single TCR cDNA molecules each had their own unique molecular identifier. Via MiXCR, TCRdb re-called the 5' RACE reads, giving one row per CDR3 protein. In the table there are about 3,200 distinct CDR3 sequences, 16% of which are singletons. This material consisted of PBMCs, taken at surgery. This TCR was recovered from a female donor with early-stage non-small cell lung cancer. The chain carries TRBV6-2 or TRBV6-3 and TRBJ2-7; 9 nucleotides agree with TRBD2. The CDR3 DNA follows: TGTGCCAGCAGAGAAGATAGCGGGAGAAATCGCGAGCAGTACTTC. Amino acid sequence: CASREDSGRNREQYF.